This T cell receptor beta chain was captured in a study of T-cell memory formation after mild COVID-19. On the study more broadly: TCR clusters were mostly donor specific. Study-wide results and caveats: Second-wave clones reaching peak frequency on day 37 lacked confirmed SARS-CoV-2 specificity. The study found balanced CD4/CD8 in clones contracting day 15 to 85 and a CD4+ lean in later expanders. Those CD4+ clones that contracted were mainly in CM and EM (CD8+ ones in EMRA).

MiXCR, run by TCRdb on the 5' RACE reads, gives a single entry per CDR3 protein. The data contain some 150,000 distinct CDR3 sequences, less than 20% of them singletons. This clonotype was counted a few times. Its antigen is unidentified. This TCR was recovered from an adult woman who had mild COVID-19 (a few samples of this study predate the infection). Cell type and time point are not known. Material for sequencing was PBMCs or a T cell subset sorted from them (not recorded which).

The CDR3: CASSGTSWDSTDTQYF. The CDR3 nucleotides read TGTGCCAGCAGTGGGACCTCCTGGGACTCAACAGATACGCAGTATTTT. The chain recombines TRBV12-3 or TRBV12-4 with TRBJ2-3; weak D call: TRBD2 (6 bases). The V end lost 5 bases, the J end lost 3 bases, and 18 bases lay between the germline ends. The CDR3 runs to 16 residues.